The 18 T cell receptor beta chains reported below all come from one sample, sequenced in a study of blood T cell repertoires in COVID-19. Clones were read by immunoSEQ multiplex PCR, and TCRdb kept only the in-frame ones, dropping some. The sample has approximately 150,000 clones; roughly 84% are singletons. Sequencing was done on a sample of peripheral blood. The receptors derive from a human donor in a cohort sampled during active COVID-19.

This chain connects TRBV5-1 to TRBJ2-5, with 7 bases lining up with TRBD1. Unmatched junction bases numbered 8, after V lost 4 bases and J lost 5 bases. Germline V gene lookup returns CDR1 SGHRS and CDR2 YFSETQ. This CDR3 is built from 14 residues. The CDR3 bases are TGCGCCAGCAGCCGCGAGACAGGGTGGGAGACCCAGTACTTC. It translates to CASSRETGWETQYF.

This chain links TRBV11-2 with TRBJ2-5; a weak D match, TRBD2 (6 bases). V was shortened by 5 bases and J by 5 bases, with 15 bases between the two germline ends. CDR1 and CDR2 (germline): SGHAT, FQNNGV. This CDR3 has 14 amino acids. In DNA form, the CDR3 reads TGTGCCAGCAGCCCGTACCGCGGGGTCGAGACCCAGTACTTC. It yields the protein CASSPYRGVETQYF.

This chain links TRBV30 with TRBJ1-2; tentatively, D is TRBD1 (5 bases). The CDR3 contains 12 residues. In germline, CDR1 is GTSNPN, CDR2 SVGIG (reference sequence). With 4 bases removed from V and 7 bases from J, the gap between germline ends came to 13 bases. In DNA, the CDR3 is TGTGCCTGGACGAAGGGGCTTAGTGGCTACACCTTC. This gives the protein CAWTKGLSGYTF. Full variable domain (remainder filled in from reference TRBV30 and TRBJ1-2): SQTIHQWPATLVQPVGSPLSLECTVEGTSNPNLYWYRQAAGRGLQLLFYSVGIGQISSEVPQNLSASRPQDRQFILSSKKLLLSDSGFYLCAWTKGLSGYTFGSGTRLTVV.

The chain employs TRBV15 and TRBJ2-1; no firm D call. Germline loops: CDR1 LNHNV, CDR2 YYDKDF (reference sequence). The CDR3 is 15 amino acids. V shed 1 base and J shed 1 base, with 8 bases lying between them. The CDR3 DNA reads as TGTGCCACCAGCAGAGCCGTCGGGTCCTACAATGAGCAGTTCTTC. It yields the protein CATSRAVGSYNEQFF.

V is TRBV5-1 and J is TRBJ2-7, with TRBD1 matching over 7 bases. V lost 4 bases and J lost 0; bases outside the gene matches: 4. Germline CDR1 and CDR2: SGHRS and YFSETQ. CDR3 length equals 14 residues. This CDR3 is CASSPGTASYEQYF. In DNA form, the CDR3 reads TGCGCCAGCAGCCCCGGGACAGCCTCCTACGAGCAGTACTTC.

The chain joins TRBV19 to TRBJ1-5; D call uncertain. V was pared by 6 bases and J by 0 bases, with 12 bases between. Germline values: CDR1 LNHDA, CDR2 SQIVND (reference sequence). The CDR3 is made up of 15 amino acids. CDR3 sequence reads: CASRSAPNSNQPQHF. CDR3 bases: TGTGCCAGTAGATCCGCGCCAAATAGCAATCAGCCCCAGCATTTT.

The chain carries TRBV2 and TRBJ2-2, with TRBD1 matching 11 bases. V shed 7 bases and J 9 bases; nucleotides not matched to a gene: 10. The CDR3 runs to 15 residues. The germline CDR1 and CDR2 sequences are SNHLY and FYNNEI. This CDR3 reads CASTIGTGGERELFF. Written as DNA, the CDR3 is TGTGCCAGCACCATTGGGACAGGGGGTGAAAGGGAGCTGTTTTTT.

The chain couples TRBV28 to TRBJ2-4, with D maybe TRBD1 (6 bases). The CDR3 loop spans 15 amino acids. V was pared by 6 bases and J by 8 bases, with 20 bases between. CDR1 is MDHEN and CDR2 is SYDVKM in the germline V gene. CDR3 in DNA: TGTGCCAGCAGCCCCCCAGGGACAAATTGGGACATTCAGTACTTC. This codes for CASSPPGTNWDIQYF.

The V and J genes are TRBV24-1 and TRBJ2-1; 9 positions match TRBD1. There are 14 residues in the CDR3. From germline, CDR1 is KGHDR and CDR2 SFDVKD. The ends lost 6 bases at V and 8 bases at J; junction bases unmatched: 7. In DNA, the CDR3 is TGTGCCACCAGTAGGGGACAGGGTAGGGATGAGCAGTTCTTC. Encoded protein: CATSRGQGRDEQFF.

With regard to this clone: The junction departs from the called germline gene at one end, perhaps through a read error. J is TRBJ2-1 and V is TRBV10-2, with TRBD2 matching 8 bases. This CDR3 region has 11 residues. In germline, CDR1 is WSHSY, CDR2 SAAADI. DNA of the CDR3: TGCGCCAGCAGTGAGTTAGCGGGACAAGTCTTC. Translated, it gives CASSELAGQVF.

Concerning this clone itself: The junction departs from germline at one end; a sequencing error may be responsible. The chain uses TRBV7-7 and TRBJ2-5, with 8 nucleotides matching TRBD2. The CDR3 totals 16 residues. Germline assignment: CDR1 SSHAT and CDR2 FNYEAQ (reference sequence). The CDR3 nucleotides are TGTGCTAGCAGCTTAGGTCGGACTGATGCGGGGGGAGCCCAGTACTTC. As protein: CASSLGRTDAGGAQYF.

This clone was observed a single time. The chain combines TRBV1 with TRBJ2-2; the table gives TRBD1 as D, unverified against the DNA. TRBV1 counts as a pseudogene. The CDR3 runs to 19 residues. CDR3 nucleotide sequence: TGCACCAGCAGCCCAATGGGGGCAGGGGATATCGGGGACACCGGGGAGCTGTTTTTT. As protein: CTSSPMGAGDIGDTGELFF.

The chain recombines TRBV7-2 with TRBJ1-1; the D gene is possibly TRBD1 (6 bases). V lost 2 bases to trimming and J lost 2 bases, with 12 bases between them. The CDR3 has 15 amino acids. Germline V gives CDR1 SGHTA, CDR2 FQGNSA. The CDR3 coding sequence is TGTGCCAGCAGCTTAAACGGGGGGCTCAACACTGAAGCTTTCTTT. The encoded protein is CASSLNGGLNTEAFF. Filled out from reference TRBV7-2 and TRBJ1-1, the complete variable domain reads GAGVSQSPSNKVTEKGKDVELRCDPISGHTALYWYRQSLGQGLEFLIYFQGNSAPDKSGLPSDRFSAERTGGSVSTLTIQRTQQEDSAVYLCASSLNGGLNTEAFFGQGTRLTVV.

The chain links TRBV3-1 (or the pseudogene TRBV3-2) to TRBJ1-3; D remains unclear. Germline-derived CDR1 and CDR2 are LGHDT and YNNKEL (reference sequence). The CDR3 consists of 14 residues. Trimming removed 3 bases from V and 1 base from J, with 7 bases in between. The CDR3 DNA reads as TGTGCCAGCAGCCAGGAGGAGTCTGGAAACACCATATATTTT. It translates to CASSQEESGNTIYF.

The J gene is TRBJ1-1, the V gene TRBV5-1; D is perhaps TRBD1 (5 bases). The ends were cut back, 0 bases at V and 10 bases at J, with 19 bases in the middle. This CDR3 is 15 amino acids long. From germline, CDR1 is SGHRS and CDR2 YFSETQ. CDR3 protein: CASSLDTGRGYGAFF. CDR3 sequence (DNA): TGCGCCAGCAGCTTGGATACGGGGAGGGGCTATGGAGCTTTCTTT.

The chain couples TRBV19 to TRBJ2-1; 11 bases are shared with TRBD1. Per the germline V gene, CDR1 is LNHDA and CDR2 is SQIVND (reference sequence). CDR3 length equals 17 residues. Unmatched junction bases numbered 14, after V lost 6 bases and J lost 7 bases. The CDR3 DNA follows: TGTGCCAGTAGACCCGGACAGGGGGCAGCGAGGAAGAATGAGCAGTTCTTC. This encodes CASRPGQGAARKNEQFF.

V gene TRBV7-2 combines with J gene TRBJ2-5; 8 nucleotides agree with TRBD2. Germline V gene data show CDR1 as SGHTA and CDR2 as FQGNSA. With 2 bases clipped from V and 6 bases from J, the junction kept 8 bases outside the gene matches. The CDR3 contains 15 residues. CDR3 sequence: CASSLRAGDGKTQYF. The DNA of the CDR3 is TGTGCCAGCAGCTTAAGAGCGGGAGACGGAAAGACCCAGTACTTC.

The chain employs TRBV29-1 and TRBJ2-7; 7 bases line up with TRBD1. The germline CDR1 and CDR2 sequences are SQVTM and ANQGSEA. The CDR3 loop spans 12 amino acids. CDR3 bases: TGCAGCGTTAAAGAGACAGGGTCGGAGCAGTACGTC. This codes for CSVKETGSEQYV.